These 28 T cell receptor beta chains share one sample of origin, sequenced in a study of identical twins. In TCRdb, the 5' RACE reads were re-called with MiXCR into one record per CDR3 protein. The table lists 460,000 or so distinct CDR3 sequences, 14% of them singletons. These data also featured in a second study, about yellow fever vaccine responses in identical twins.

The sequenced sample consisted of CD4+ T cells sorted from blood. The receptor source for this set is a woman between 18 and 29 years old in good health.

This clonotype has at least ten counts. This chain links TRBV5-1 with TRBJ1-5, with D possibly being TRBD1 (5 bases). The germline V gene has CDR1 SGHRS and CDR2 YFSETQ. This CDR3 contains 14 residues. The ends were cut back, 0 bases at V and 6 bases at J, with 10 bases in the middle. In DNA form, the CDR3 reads TGCGCCAGCAGCTTGGTCCAGGGCGGTCAGCCCCAGCATTTT. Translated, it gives CASSLVQGGQPQHF.

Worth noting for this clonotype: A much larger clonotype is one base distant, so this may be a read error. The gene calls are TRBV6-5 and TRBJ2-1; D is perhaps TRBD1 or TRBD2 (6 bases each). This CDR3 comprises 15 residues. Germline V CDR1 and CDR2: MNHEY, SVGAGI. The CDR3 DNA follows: TGTGCCAGCAGTTCGAAGGGGGGAGCCTACAATGAGCAGATCTTC. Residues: CASSSKGGAYNEQIF.

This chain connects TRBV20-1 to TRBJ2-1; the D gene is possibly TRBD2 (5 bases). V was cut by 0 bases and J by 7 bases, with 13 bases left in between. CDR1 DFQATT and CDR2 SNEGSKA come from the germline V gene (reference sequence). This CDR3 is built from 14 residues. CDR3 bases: TGCAGTGCTAGAGATCCGGTGGGAGCAAATGAGCAGTTCTTC. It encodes CSARDPVGANEQFF.

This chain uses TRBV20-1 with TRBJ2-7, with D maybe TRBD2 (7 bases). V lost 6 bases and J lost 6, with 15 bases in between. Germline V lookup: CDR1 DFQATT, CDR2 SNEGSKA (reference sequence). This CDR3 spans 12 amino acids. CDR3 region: CSAGGERREQYF. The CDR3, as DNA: TGCAGTGCAGGGGGGGAAAGGCGCGAGCAGTACTTC.

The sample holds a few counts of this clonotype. The CDR3 region is CATSDRTGRSVTGELFF. As DNA, the CDR3 is TGTGCCACCAGTGATAGAACAGGGAGGTCCGTCACCGGGGAGCTGTTTTTT. The chain links TRBV24-1 to TRBJ2-2; possibly TRBD1 or TRBD2 for D (6 bases each). Germline V gene lookup returns CDR1 KGHDR and CDR2 SFDVKD. The CDR3 runs to 17 residues. V was clipped by 3 bases and J by 4 bases, with 17 bases between them.

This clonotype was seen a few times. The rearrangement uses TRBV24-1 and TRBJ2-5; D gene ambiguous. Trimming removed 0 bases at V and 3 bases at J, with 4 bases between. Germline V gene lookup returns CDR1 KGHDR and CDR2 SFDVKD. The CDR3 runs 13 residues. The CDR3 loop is CATSDLGEETQYF. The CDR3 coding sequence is TGTGCCACCAGTGATTTGGGGGAAGAGACCCAGTACTTC.

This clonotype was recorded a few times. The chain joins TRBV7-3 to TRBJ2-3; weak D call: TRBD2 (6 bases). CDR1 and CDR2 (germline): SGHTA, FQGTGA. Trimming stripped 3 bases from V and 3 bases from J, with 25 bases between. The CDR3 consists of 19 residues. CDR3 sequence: CASSLTSSGNPRMTDTQYF. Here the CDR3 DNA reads TGTGCCAGCAGCTTGACTAGTTCGGGTAATCCCCGTATGACAGATACGCAGTATTTT.

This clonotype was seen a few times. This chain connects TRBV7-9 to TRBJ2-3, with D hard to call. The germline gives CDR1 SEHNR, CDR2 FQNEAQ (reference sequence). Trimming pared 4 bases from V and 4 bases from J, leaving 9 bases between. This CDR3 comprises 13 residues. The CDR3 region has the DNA TGTGCCAGCAGCTCTCCTGTCCCAGATACGCAGTATTTT. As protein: CASSSPVPDTQYF.

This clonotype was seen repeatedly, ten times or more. The CDR3 DNA follows: TGTGCCAGCAGTTTTATGGGGACGGTCTCCTACGAGCAGTACTTC. Protein product: CASSFMGTVSYEQYF. The rearrangement joins TRBV12-3 or TRBV12-4 to TRBJ2-7; D possibly matches TRBD1 or TRBD2 (5 bases each). The germline V and J ends were trimmed by 3 bases and 0 bases, with 12 bases remaining between them. CDR3 length equals 15 residues.

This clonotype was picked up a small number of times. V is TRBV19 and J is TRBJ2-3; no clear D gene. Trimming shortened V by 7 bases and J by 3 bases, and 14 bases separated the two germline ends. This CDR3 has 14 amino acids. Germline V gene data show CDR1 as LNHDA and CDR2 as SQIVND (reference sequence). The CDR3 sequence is CASKKVQYTDTQYF. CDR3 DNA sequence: TGTGCCAGTAAAAAGGTTCAGTATACAGATACGCAGTATTTT.

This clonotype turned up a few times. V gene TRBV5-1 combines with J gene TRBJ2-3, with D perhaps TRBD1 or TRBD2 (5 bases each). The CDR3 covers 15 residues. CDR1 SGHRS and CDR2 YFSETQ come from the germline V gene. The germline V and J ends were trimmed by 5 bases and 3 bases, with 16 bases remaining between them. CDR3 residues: CASSEDGGSTDTQYF. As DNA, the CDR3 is TGCGCCAGCAGTGAGGATGGGGGTTCAACAGATACGCAGTATTTT.

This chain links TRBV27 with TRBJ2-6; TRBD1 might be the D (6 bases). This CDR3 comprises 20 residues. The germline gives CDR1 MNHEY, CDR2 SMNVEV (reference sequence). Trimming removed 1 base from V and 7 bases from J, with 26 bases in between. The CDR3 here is CASSLWERGRGPTSANVLTF. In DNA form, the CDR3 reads TGTGCCAGCAGTTTATGGGAACGGGGCAGGGGACCTACATCTGCCAACGTCCTGACTTTC.

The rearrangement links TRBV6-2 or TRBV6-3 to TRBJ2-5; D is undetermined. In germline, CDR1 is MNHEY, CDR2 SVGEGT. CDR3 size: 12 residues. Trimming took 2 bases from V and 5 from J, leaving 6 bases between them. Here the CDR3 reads CASSYVWETQYF. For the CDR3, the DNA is TGTGCCAGCAGTTACGTGTGGGAGACCCAGTACTTC.

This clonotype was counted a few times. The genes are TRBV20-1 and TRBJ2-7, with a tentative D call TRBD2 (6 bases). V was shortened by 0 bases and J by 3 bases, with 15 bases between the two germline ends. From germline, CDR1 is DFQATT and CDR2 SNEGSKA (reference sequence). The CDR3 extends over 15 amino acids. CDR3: CSAREWDSAFYEQYF. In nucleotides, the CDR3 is TGCAGTGCTAGAGAGTGGGACTCCGCCTTCTACGAGCAGTACTTC.

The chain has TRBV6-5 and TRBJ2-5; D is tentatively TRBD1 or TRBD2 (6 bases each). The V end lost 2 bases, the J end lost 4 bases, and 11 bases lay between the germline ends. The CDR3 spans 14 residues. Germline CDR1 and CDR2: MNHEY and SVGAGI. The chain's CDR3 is CASSYAKGGETQYF. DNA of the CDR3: TGTGCCAGCAGTTACGCCAAGGGGGGAGAGACCCAGTACTTC.

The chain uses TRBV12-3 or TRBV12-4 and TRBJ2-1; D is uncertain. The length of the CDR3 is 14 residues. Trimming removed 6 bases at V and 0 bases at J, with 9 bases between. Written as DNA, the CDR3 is TGTGCCAGCAGGGACGGTAGCTCCTACAATGAGCAGTTCTTC. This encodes CASRDGSSYNEQFF.

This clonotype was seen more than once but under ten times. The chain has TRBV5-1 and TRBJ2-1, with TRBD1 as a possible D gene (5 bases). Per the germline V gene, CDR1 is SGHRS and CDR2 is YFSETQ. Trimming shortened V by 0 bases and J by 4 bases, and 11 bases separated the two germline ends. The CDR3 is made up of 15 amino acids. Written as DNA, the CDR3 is TGCGCCAGCAGCTTGGAGAAGGGGTGGTACAATGAGCAGTTCTTC. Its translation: CASSLEKGWYNEQFF.

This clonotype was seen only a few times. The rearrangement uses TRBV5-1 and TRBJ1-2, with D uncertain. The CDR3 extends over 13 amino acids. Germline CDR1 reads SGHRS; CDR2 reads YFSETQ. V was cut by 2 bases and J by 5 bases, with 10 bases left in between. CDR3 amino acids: CASSLDGYYGYTF. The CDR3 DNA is TGCGCCAGCAGCTTAGACGGATATTATGGCTACACCTTC.

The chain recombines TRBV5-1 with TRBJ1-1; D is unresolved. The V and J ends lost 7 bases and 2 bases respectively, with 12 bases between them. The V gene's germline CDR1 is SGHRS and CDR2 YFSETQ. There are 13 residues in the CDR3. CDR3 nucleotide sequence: TGCGCCAGCCAGGATGAGTTTAACACTGAAGCTTTCTTT. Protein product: CASQDEFNTEAFF.

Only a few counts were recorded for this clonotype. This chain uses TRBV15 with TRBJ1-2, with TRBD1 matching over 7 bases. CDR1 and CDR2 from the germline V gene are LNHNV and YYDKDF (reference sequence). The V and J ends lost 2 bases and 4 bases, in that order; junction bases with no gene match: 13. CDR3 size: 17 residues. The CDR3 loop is CATSRSSPRDSFYGYTF. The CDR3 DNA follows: TGTGCCACCAGCAGAAGTTCCCCCCGGGACAGCTTCTATGGCTACACCTTC.

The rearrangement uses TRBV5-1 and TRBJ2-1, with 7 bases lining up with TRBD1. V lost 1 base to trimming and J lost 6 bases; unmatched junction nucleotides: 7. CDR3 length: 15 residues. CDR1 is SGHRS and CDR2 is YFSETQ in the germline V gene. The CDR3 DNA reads TGCGCCAGCAGCTTGACCCCGGGACAGATCAATGAGCAGTTCTTC. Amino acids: CASSLTPGQINEQFF.

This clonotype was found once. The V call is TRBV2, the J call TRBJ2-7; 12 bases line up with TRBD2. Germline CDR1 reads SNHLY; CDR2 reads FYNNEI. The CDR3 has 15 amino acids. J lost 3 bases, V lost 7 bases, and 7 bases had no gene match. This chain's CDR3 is CASNLETSGSYEQYF. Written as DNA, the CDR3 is TGTGCCAGCAACCTCGAGACTAGCGGGAGCTACGAGCAGTACTTC.

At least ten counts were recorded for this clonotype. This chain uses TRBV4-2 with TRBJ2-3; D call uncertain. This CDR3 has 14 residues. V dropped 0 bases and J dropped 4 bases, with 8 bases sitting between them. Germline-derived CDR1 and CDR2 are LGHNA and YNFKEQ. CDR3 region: CASSQELGSDTQYF. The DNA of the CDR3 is TGTGCCAGCAGCCAAGAATTGGGGTCAGATACGCAGTATTTT.

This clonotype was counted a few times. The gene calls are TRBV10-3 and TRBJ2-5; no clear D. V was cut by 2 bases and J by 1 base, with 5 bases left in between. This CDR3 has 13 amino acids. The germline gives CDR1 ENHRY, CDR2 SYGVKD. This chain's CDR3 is CAISENSQETQYF. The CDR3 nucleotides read TGTGCCATCAGTGAGAACAGCCAAGAGACCCAGTACTTC.

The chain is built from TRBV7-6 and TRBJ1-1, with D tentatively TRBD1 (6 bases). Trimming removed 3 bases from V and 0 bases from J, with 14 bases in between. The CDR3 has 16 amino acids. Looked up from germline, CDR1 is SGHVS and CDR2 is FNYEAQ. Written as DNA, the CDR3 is TGTGCCAGCAGCTTCACCACCGGGACAATGAACACTGAAGCTTTCTTT. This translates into CASSFTTGTMNTEAFF.

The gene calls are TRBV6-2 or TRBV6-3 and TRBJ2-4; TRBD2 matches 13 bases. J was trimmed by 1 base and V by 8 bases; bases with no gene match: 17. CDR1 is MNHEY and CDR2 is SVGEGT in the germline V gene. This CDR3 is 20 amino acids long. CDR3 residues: CASAVGRTSGRARAKNIQYF. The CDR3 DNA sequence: TGTGCCAGCGCAGTCGGCCGTACTAGCGGGAGGGCCCGGGCCAAAAACATTCAGTACTTC.

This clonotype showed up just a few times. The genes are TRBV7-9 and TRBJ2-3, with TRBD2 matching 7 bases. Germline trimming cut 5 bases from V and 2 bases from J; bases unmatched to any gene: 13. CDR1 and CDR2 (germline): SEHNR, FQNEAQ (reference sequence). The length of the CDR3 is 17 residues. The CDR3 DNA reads TGTGCCAGCAGCCCCGGGATCGGGCTAGCGGACACAGATACGCAGTATTTT. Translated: CASSPGIGLADTDTQYF.

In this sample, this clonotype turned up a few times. CDR3 sequence reads: CATSRNRVQLSGANVLTF. The CDR3 DNA reads TGTGCCACCAGCCGAAACAGGGTCCAACTCTCTGGGGCCAACGTCCTGACTTTC. This chain connects TRBV15 to TRBJ2-6; D possibly corresponds to TRBD1 (6 bases). This CDR3 spans 18 amino acids. Germline assignment: CDR1 LNHNV and CDR2 YYDKDF (reference sequence). The V end lost 5 bases, the J end lost 0 bases, and 17 bases lay between the germline ends.